One sample yielded the 7 T cell receptor beta chains listed below, sequenced in a study of T cell responses to AZD1222 COVID-19 vaccine. Produced via immunoSEQ multiplex PCR; TCRdb's table is partial and in-frame only. The table lists over 85,000 clones, about 87% of them singletons. Sequences were derived from peripheral blood, sampled 28 days after the second AZD1222 dose. The receptors were gathered from an adult who received the AZD1222 COVID-19 vaccine.

This chain connects TRBV18 to TRBJ2-7; D perhaps matches TRBD2 (5 bases). Trimming removed 2 bases at V and 1 base at J, with 18 bases between. Germline V gives CDR1 KGHSH, CDR2 LQKENI. The CDR3 sequence is 17 residues long. Here the CDR3 reads CASSPSSSWRGSYEQYF. The CDR3, as DNA: TGTGCCAGCTCACCATCCTCCTCCTGGCGAGGGTCCTACGAGCAGTACTTC.

The rearrangement joins TRBV6-5 to TRBJ2-7; no firm D call. CDR1 MNHEY and CDR2 SVGAGI come from the germline V gene. Between the trimmed V and J ends, which lost 7 bases and 4 bases, there was a span of 8 bases. CDR3 length: 11 residues. The CDR3 nucleotides read TGTGCCAGCACCTACCTTTACGAGCAGTACTTC. Translated, it gives CASTYLYEQYF.

This sequence joins TRBV25-1 and TRBJ2-7; D unresolved. Trimming left V 3 bases short and J 4 bases short, with 7 bases between. Germline CDR1 MGHDK, CDR2 SYGVNS. The CDR3 is 12 amino acids. The CDR3 spells CASSEGSYEQYF. The CDR3, as DNA: TGTGCCAGCAGTGAGGGATCTTACGAGCAGTACTTC.

This rearrangement joins TRBV18 to TRBJ2-7; TRBD1 agrees at 7 bases. In germline, CDR1 is KGHSH, CDR2 LQKENI. With V trimmed by 6 bases and J by 5 bases, 4 bases remained unmatched. This CDR3 contains 12 residues. The CDR3 loop reads CASSGDRDEQYF. The CDR3 region has the DNA TGTGCCAGCTCGGGCGACAGGGACGAGCAGTACTTC.

This clone was picked up one time. The chain is built from TRBV2 and TRBJ1-4; maybe TRBD1 (6 bases). CDR3 length: 15 amino acids. V shed 10 bases and J shed 7 bases, with 22 bases lying between them. Germline V CDR1 and CDR2: SNHLY, FYNNEI. This CDR3 reads CATQTRGLEGEKLFF. The CDR3 DNA sequence: TGTGCCACCCAAACACGGGGGCTAGAAGGTGAAAAACTGTTTTTT.

V gene TRBV19 combines with J gene TRBJ1-2, with TRBD1 matching 7 bases. CDR3 size: 15 residues. Germline assignment: CDR1 LNHDA and CDR2 SQIVND (reference sequence). The trim removed 7 bases at V and 5 bases at J, leaving 13 bases unmatched. This CDR3 reads CASNPRGELSYGYTF. The CDR3 DNA reads as TGTGCCAGTAATCCCAGGGGGGAGTTGTCGTATGGCTACACCTTC.

V gene TRBV27 combines with J gene TRBJ2-5; 7 bases agree with TRBD1. This CDR3 has 13 amino acids. With V trimmed by 8 bases and J by 4 bases, 7 bases remained unmatched. The germline V gene has CDR1 MNHEY and CDR2 SMNVEV (reference sequence). CDR3 loop: CASSRQGPETQYF. The CDR3 DNA reads TGTGCCAGCTCAAGACAGGGCCCAGAGACCCAGTACTTC.